One sample yielded the 17 T cell receptor beta chains listed below, sequenced in a study of identifying expanded T cells in peripheral blood. Data came from immunoSEQ multiplex PCR; TCRdb stores just in-frame clones and leaves some out. Among approximately 91,000 clones listed, about 91% were seen once. Sequencing input: blood. The receptors shown here come from a person between 18 and 75 years old in good health.

The rearrangement links TRBV5-4 to TRBJ1-5; D uncertain. The ends were cut back, 4 bases at V and 0 bases at J, with 8 bases in the middle. CDR1 and CDR2 (germline): SGHNT, YYREEE (reference sequence). CDR3 length: 14 amino acids. CDR3 amino acids: CASSLKHSNQPQHF. DNA for the CDR3: TGTGCCAGCAGCCTAAAACATAGCAATCAGCCCCAGCATTTT.

The CDR3 loop reads CASSISQDNQPQHF. The CDR3 DNA reads as TGTGCCAGTAGTATATCCCAGGACAATCAGCCCCAGCATTTT. This chain connects TRBV19 to TRBJ1-5; D gene unclear. Germline V gene lookup returns CDR1 LNHDA and CDR2 SQIVND (reference sequence). This CDR3 comprises 14 residues. V was clipped by 2 bases and J by 3 bases, with 8 bases between them.

The rearrangement uses TRBV7-4 and TRBJ1-5, with TRBD1 identical over 8 bases. CDR1 is SGHVT, CDR2 SQSDAQ, per germline. This CDR3 is built from 16 residues. With 5 bases clipped from V and 6 bases from J, the junction kept 12 bases outside the gene matches. The CDR3 bases are TGTGCCAGCAGCGGGGACAGGATTGTTAGAGTTCAGCCCCAGCATTTT. It is translated as CASSGDRIVRVQPQHF.

The rearrangement links TRBV11-2 to TRBJ2-5, with D possibly matching TRBD2 (5 bases). CDR1 and CDR2 from the germline V gene are SGHAT and FQNNGV. The V end lost 1 base, the J end lost 0 bases, and 6 bases lay between the germline ends. CDR3 length: 14 amino acids. Here the CDR3 DNA reads TGTGCCAGCAGCTTAGCGGGGTACCAAGAGACCCAGTACTTC. Amino acid sequence: CASSLAGYQETQYF.

The chain has TRBV7-9 and TRBJ2-7; possibly TRBD1 for D (6 bases). V lost 5 bases, J lost 6 bases, and 14 bases lay in between. The CDR3 extends over 13 amino acids. Germline CDR1 SEHNR, CDR2 FQNEAQ (reference sequence). This chain's CDR3 is CASSIQGRGEQYF. In DNA form, the CDR3 reads TGTGCCAGCAGCATACAGGGCCGAGGCGAGCAGTACTTC.

The V and J genes are TRBV29-1 and TRBJ1-1; D uncertain. Germline V gene data show CDR1 as SQVTM and CDR2 as ANQGSEA. V lost 3 bases and J lost 8, with 7 bases in between. The CDR3 has 10 amino acids. For the CDR3, the DNA is TGCAGCGTTGAGCACATAGAAGCTTTCTTT. Its protein is CSVEHIEAFF.

DNA of the CDR3: TGTGCCAGTAGTTTGGGTCCGGCAGAAAGCGATGAGCAGTTCTTC. Encoded protein: CASSLGPAESDEQFF. The genes are TRBV19 and TRBJ2-1; D unresolved. CDR3 size: 15 residues. In germline, CDR1 is LNHDA, CDR2 SQIVND (reference sequence). With 5 bases removed from V and 8 bases from J, the gap between germline ends came to 19 bases.

This chain links TRBV30 with TRBJ1-1; the D is unclear. This CDR3 has 12 residues. Germline CDR1 is GTSNPN and CDR2 is SVGIG (reference sequence). V was pared by 5 bases and J by 0 bases, with 7 bases between. CDR3: CAWAWMNTEAFF. DNA of the CDR3: TGTGCCTGGGCTTGGATGAACACTGAAGCTTTCTTT. The full variable domain, its missing parts supplied by reference TRBV30 and TRBJ1-1, is SQTIHQWPATLVQPVGSPLSLECTVEGTSNPNLYWYRQAAGRGLQLLFYSVGIGQISSEVPQNLSASRPQDRQFILSSKKLLLSDSGFYLCAWAWMNTEAFFGQGTRLTVV.

A word on this clone: This sample includes further DNA sequences coding for the same CDR3. The J gene is TRBJ2-3, the V gene TRBV27; either TRBD1 or TRBD2 may supply D (5 bases each). V lost 6 bases to trimming and J lost 6 bases, with 7 bases between them. CDR1 is MNHEY and CDR2 is SMNVEV in the germline V gene (reference sequence). The CDR3 totals 11 residues. Here the CDR3 DNA reads TGTGCCAGCAGCGAGGGGGATACGCAGTATTTT. It yields the protein CASSEGDTQYF.

This clone has more than one count but fewer than ten. V and J are TRBV19 and TRBJ2-7; D possibly uses TRBD1 or TRBD2 (5 bases each). The CDR3 consists of 13 residues. Deletions cut 4 bases from V and 5 bases from J, with 12 bases between. Per the germline V gene, CDR1 is LNHDA and CDR2 is SQIVND (reference sequence). CDR3 DNA: TGTGCCAGTAGTAATCGCAGGGACCACGAGCAGTACTTC. This encodes CASSNRRDHEQYF.

CDR3 bases: TGCAGCGTTGATCTTGCGGGTGGGGCGGACTCCTACGAGCAGTACTTC. Protein sequence: CSVDLAGGADSYEQYF. The chain carries TRBV29-1 and TRBJ2-7; either TRBD1 or TRBD2 may supply D (5 bases each). The V gene lost 3 bases and the J gene lost 0 bases, with 18 bases spanning the gap. CDR1 SQVTM and CDR2 ANQGSEA come from the germline V gene. The CDR3 extends over 16 amino acids.

This clone showed up just once. CDR3 sequence: CASSEGGGESGNTIYF. The CDR3 DNA sequence: TGTGCCAGCAGTGAAGGTGGGGGAGAGTCTGGAAACACCATATATTTT. The chain joins TRBV2 to TRBJ1-3, with a possible D match to TRBD1 (5 bases). The CDR3 has 16 residues. The V and J ends lost 1 base and 1 base respectively, with 11 bases between them. Germline-derived CDR1 and CDR2 are SNHLY and FYNNEI.

This chain connects TRBV18 to TRBJ2-2; possibly TRBD2 for D (5 bases). This CDR3 has 14 residues. Trimming removed 0 bases at V and 6 bases at J, with 8 bases between. Germline values: CDR1 KGHSH, CDR2 LQKENI. The CDR3, as DNA: TGTGCCAGCTCACCACCTGCTAGCCCCGGGGAGCTGTTTTTT. It yields the protein CASSPPASPGELFF.

This clone has more than one count but fewer than ten. The rearrangement uses TRBV7-3 and TRBJ2-7, with TRBD1 as a possible D gene (6 bases). This CDR3 has 13 amino acids. Germline V CDR1 and CDR2: SGHTA, FQGTGA. Trimming removed 5 bases from V and 7 bases from J, with 15 bases in between. The CDR3 spells CASSQGGNLEQYF. CDR3 in DNA: TGTGCCAGCAGCCAAGGGGGAAACTTGGAGCAGTACTTC.

There are a few counts of this clone. This chain connects TRBV5-4 to TRBJ1-2; D might be TRBD1 (6 bases). Trimming cost V 2 bases and J 3 bases, with 11 bases left between them. The CDR3 is 14 residues long. Germline-derived CDR1 and CDR2 are SGHNT and YYREEE (reference sequence). The chain's CDR3 is CASSLRTEYYGYTF. The DNA for the CDR3 is TGTGCCAGCAGCTTAAGGACAGAATACTATGGCTACACCTTC.

The gene calls are TRBV19 and TRBJ2-3; maybe TRBD2 (6 bases). This CDR3 region has 15 residues. Trimming cost V 4 bases and J 4 bases, with 15 bases left between them. Germline lookup yields CDR1 LNHDA and CDR2 SQIVND (reference sequence). In DNA form, the CDR3 reads TGTGCCAGTAGTAGGCGTACTTGGGGGGCAGATACGCAGTATTTT. Its translation is CASSRRTWGADTQYF.

The CDR3 is CASSASVGAFYEQYF. The CDR3 DNA is TGTGCCAGCAGCGCATCGGTCGGGGCGTTCTACGAGCAGTACTTC. This rearrangement joins TRBV11-1 to TRBJ2-7; D might be TRBD1 or TRBD2, each matching 5 bases. The CDR3 covers 15 residues. Trimming stripped 5 bases from V and 3 bases from J, with 17 bases between. CDR1 is SGHAT and CDR2 is FQDESV in the germline V gene (reference sequence).